Reported below is one T cell receptor (beta chain). The junction had 11 bases not matched to a gene; V was cut back by 5 bases and J by 6 bases. The CDR3 is 18 residues long. Germline values: CDR1 MNHNY, CDR2 SVGAGI (reference sequence). Those enrolled in Seattle joined during active infection and were followed longitudinally afterward. This record belongs to a study of blood T cell repertoires in COVID-19. Background on the study: The United States, Italy and Spain were the sources of the acute and convalescent COVID-19 samples. The cDNA or gDNA used as material had been derived from T cells, B-cell-depleted T cells, or PBMCs.

In the original processing: Amplifying reference gene primers gave estimates of nucleated cell counts. Profiled with immunoSEQ multiplex PCR; TCRdb holds only in-frame clones, not every one. The V and J calls and the clone size are those of that table, but D and trimming were determined from the DNA. This table holds about 410,000 clones, 70% to 90% found once. The specimen sequenced was peripheral blood. J is TRBJ2-3 and V is TRBV6-6, with 16 nucleotides matching TRBD2. This TCR derives from a woman in her thirties or forties with COVID-19, enrolled during active disease. The CDR3 reads CASSRNFGTSGREDTQYF. In nucleotides, the CDR3 is TGTGCCAGCAGTCGAAACTTTGGGACTAGCGGGAGGGAGGATACGCAGTATTTT.